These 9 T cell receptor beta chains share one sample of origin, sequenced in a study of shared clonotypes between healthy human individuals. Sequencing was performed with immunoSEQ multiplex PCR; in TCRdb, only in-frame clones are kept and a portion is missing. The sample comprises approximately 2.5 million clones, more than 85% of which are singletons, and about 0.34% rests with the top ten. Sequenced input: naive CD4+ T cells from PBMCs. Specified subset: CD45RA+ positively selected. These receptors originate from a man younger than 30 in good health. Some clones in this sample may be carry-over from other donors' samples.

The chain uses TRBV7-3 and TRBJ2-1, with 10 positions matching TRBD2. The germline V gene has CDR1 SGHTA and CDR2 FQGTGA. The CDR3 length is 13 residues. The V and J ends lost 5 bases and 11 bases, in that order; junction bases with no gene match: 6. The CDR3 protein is CASSPRTSGKQFF. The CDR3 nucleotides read TGTGCCAGCAGCCCCAGGACTAGCGGAAAGCAGTTCTTC.

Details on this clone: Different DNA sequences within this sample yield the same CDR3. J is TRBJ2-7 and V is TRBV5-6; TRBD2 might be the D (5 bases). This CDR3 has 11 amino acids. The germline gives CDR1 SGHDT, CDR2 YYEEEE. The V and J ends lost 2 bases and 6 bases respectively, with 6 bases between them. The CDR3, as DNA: TGTGCCAGCAGCTTAAGCGGCGAGCAGTACTTC. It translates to CASSLSGEQYF.

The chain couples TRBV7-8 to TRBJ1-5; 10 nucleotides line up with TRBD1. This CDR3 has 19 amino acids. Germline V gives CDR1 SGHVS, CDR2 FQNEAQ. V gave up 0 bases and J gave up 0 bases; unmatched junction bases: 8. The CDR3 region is CASSLARAGTGVSNQPQHF. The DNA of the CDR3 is TGTGCCAGCAGCTTAGCGAGGGCGGGGACAGGGGTTAGCAATCAGCCCCAGCATTTT. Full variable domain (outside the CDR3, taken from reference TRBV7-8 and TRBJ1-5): GAGVSQSPRYKVAKRGQDVALRCDPISGHVSLFWYQQALGQGPEFLTYFQNEAQLDKSGLPSDRFFAERPEGSVSTLKIQRTQQEDSAVYLCASSLARAGTGVSNQPQHFGDGTRLSIL.

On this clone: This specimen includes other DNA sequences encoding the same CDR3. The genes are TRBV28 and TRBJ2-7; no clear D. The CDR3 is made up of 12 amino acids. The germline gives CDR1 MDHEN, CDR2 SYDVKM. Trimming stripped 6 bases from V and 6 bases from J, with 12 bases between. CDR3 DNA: TGTGCCAGCAGGATTCCCACCGGCGAGCAGTACTTC. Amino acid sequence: CASRIPTGEQYF.

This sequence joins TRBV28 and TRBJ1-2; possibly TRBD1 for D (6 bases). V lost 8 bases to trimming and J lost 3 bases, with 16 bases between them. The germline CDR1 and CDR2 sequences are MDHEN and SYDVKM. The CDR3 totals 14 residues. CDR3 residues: CASETPGTHYGYTF. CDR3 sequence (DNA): TGTGCCAGCGAAACGCCGGGGACACACTATGGCTACACCTTC.

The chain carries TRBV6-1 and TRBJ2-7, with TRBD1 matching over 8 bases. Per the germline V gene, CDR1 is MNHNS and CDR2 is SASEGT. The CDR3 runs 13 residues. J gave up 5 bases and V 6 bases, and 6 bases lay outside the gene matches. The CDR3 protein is CASRRTGYHEQYF. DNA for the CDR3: TGTGCCAGCAGGAGGACAGGGTACCACGAGCAGTACTTC.

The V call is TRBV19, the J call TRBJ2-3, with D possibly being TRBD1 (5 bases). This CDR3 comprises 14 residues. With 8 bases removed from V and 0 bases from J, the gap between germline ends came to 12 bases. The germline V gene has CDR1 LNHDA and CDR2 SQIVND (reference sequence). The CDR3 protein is CASGAELSTDTQYF. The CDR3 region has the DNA TGTGCCAGTGGGGCGGAACTTAGCACAGATACGCAGTATTTT.

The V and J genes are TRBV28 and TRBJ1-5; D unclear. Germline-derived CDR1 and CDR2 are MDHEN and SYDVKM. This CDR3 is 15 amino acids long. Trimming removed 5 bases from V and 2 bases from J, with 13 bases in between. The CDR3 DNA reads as TGTGCCAGCAGTCCCCGGAGGGTACGCAATCAGCCCCAGCATTTT. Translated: CASSPRRVRNQPQHF.

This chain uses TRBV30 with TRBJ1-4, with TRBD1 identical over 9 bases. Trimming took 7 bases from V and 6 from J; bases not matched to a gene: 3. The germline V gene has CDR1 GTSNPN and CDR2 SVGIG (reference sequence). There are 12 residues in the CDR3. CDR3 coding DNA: TGTGCCTCCCGGACAGGGGATGAAAAACTGTTTTTT. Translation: CASRTGDEKLFF. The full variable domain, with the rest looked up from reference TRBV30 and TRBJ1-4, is SQTIHQWPATLVQPVGSPLSLECTVEGTSNPNLYWYRQAAGRGLQLLFYSVGIGQISSEVPQNLSASRPQDRQFILSSKKLLLSDSGFYLCASRTGDEKLFFGSGTQLSVL.